These T cell receptor beta chains were read from a single sample in a study of cytomegalovirus exposure and HLA in healthy donors. TCRdb's copy holds only in-frame clones and misses some; the assay was immunoSEQ multiplex PCR. Of around 210,000 clones in the sample, roughly 78% were seen once. Sequenced sample: PBMCs. The source is a boy younger than 18 in good health and CMV-seronegative. The CDR3 runs from the conserved cysteine through the conserved F or W. The order of the fields is D gene, clone size, J gene, V gene, CDR3 protein, CDR3 DNA. A D gene is named only where the DNA matches it firmly. Only some rows state a clone size, as once, few, many or a class for expanded clones.

d_gene: -
abundance: -
j_gene: TRBJ2-2
v_gene: TRBV7-9
CDR3aa: CASSLWGDTGELFF
CDR3nt: TGTGCCAGCAGCTTGTGGGGAGACACCGGGGAGCTGTTTTTT

d_gene: -
abundance: -
j_gene: TRBJ1-2
v_gene: TRBV9
CDR3aa: CASSVTAGDEYGYTF
CDR3nt: TGTGCCAGCAGCGTAACTGCGGGAGATGAGTATGGCTACACCTTC

d_gene: -
abundance: -
j_gene: TRBJ1-5
v_gene: TRBV2
CDR3aa: CASSGEGWILGQPQHF
CDR3nt: TGTGCCAGCAGTGGGGAGGGGTGGATCCTAGGTCAGCCCCAGCATTTT

d_gene: TRBD1
abundance: -
j_gene: TRBJ1-6
v_gene: TRBV6-1
CDR3aa: CASSGQGYNSPLHF
CDR3nt: TGTGCCAGCAGTGGACAGGGTTATAATTCACCCCTCCACTTT

d_gene: TRBD1
abundance: once
j_gene: TRBJ1-4
v_gene: TRBV9
CDR3aa: CASSNHDREVFF
CDR3nt: TGTGCCAGCAGCAACCACGACAGGGAGGTGTTTTTT

d_gene: -
abundance: -
j_gene: TRBJ1-1
v_gene: TRBV7-9
CDR3aa: CASSLVRGMNTEAFF
CDR3nt: TGTGCCAGCAGCTTAGTCCGGGGAATGAACACTGAAGCTTTCTTT

d_gene: -
abundance: -
j_gene: TRBJ1-5
v_gene: TRBV19
CDR3aa: CASSPRGDQPQHF
CDR3nt: TGTGCCAGTAGTCCACGGGGGGATCAGCCCCAGCATTTT

d_gene: TRBD2
abundance: -
j_gene: TRBJ2-1
v_gene: TRBV5-1
CDR3aa: CASSLNVNGGNEQFF
CDR3nt: TGCGCCAGCAGCTTGAATGTGAACGGGGGGAATGAGCAGTTCTTC

d_gene: -
abundance: -
j_gene: TRBJ2-6
v_gene: TRBV11-2
CDR3aa: CASSLSAGANVLTF
CDR3nt: TGTGCCAGCAGCTTATCCGCTGGGGCCAACGTCCTGACTTTC

d_gene: -
abundance: -
j_gene: TRBJ2-6
v_gene: TRBV4-1
CDR3aa: CASSPTWGAGANVLTF
CDR3nt: TGCGCCAGCAGCCCTACGTGGGGGGCTGGGGCCAACGTCCTGACTTTC

d_gene: -
abundance: -
j_gene: TRBJ2-7
v_gene: TRBV4-1
CDR3aa: CASSQDLQTYEQYF
CDR3nt: TGCGCCAGCAGCCAAGATCTACAGACCTACGAGCAGTACTTC

d_gene: TRBD2
abundance: -
j_gene: TRBJ2-1
v_gene: TRBV6-4
CDR3aa: CASIRLAGDPYNEQFF
CDR3nt: TGTGCCAGCATCCGACTAGCGGGAGACCCCTACAATGAGCAGTTCTTC

d_gene: -
abundance: few
j_gene: TRBJ2-5
v_gene: TRBV4-1
CDR3aa: CASSQDRGRGDIIGAQYF
CDR3nt: TGCGCCAGCAGCCAAGATCGAGGGAGGGGGGATATTATTGGTGCCCAGTACTTC